This paragraph reports one T cell receptor (beta chain). Its antigen remains unknown. The sample is drawn from a study of response to subunit inactivated influenza vaccine. Study-wide results and caveats: A suggestion made by the authors is that each seasonal influenza vaccination recruits few new T cells.

TCRdb re-called the RT-PCR reads through MiXCR, storing one row per CDR3 protein. The sample includes 550,000 to 600,000 distinct CDR3 sequences, approximately 12% of them seen just once. V lost 5 bases, J lost 2 bases, and 7 bases stayed unmatched. The CDR3 totals 15 residues. Germline V gives CDR1 SGHTA, CDR2 FQGNSA. The starting material was PBMCs from blood, obtained on the day of vaccination. The chain uses TRBV7-2 and TRBJ2-7; 9 nucleotides line up with TRBD1. The sequence was collected from a middle-aged man who received an inactivated influenza vaccine. In DNA form, the CDR3 reads TGTGCCAGCAGCGAAGGGACAGGGAGTCCCTACGAGCAGTACTTC. Translated, it gives CASSEGTGSPYEQYF.